This T cell receptor beta chain appears in the sequencing data of a study of Graves' ophthalmopathy and Graves' hyperthyroidism. Study details: Peripheral blood was obtained at first diagnosis, ahead of any treatment. Study-wide points: In blood, most expanded thyroid clonotypes above 0.001 frequency were also detected.

The sequenced template was RNA, covering the TCR beta CDR3 region. Investigators did first-round RT-PCR with HTBI primers, then second-round multiplex PCR. MiXCR, applied by TCRdb to the multiplex PCR reads, yields one record per CDR3 protein. The table has 340,000 or so distinct CDR3 sequences, about 17% seen once. V was trimmed by 2 bases and J by 3 bases, leaving 14 bases between them. Germline values: CDR1 GTSNPN, CDR2 SVGIG (reference sequence). This CDR3 spans 15 amino acids. As the starting material, 10 ml of fresh peripheral blood yielded the PBMCs. This clonotype appeared many times. Its specificity is unknown.

The gene calls are TRBV30 and TRBJ1-5; D may be TRBD1 (5 bases). The source material was peripheral blood. This receptor was identified in an adult man with Graves' ophthalmopathy. The CDR3 DNA sequence: TGTGCCTGGAGTCGGGGCGACATACCCAATCAGCCCCAGCATTTT. This sequence encodes CAWSRGDIPNQPQHF. Full variable domain (outside the CDR3, taken from reference TRBV30 and TRBJ1-5): SQTIHQWPATLVQPVGSPLSLECTVEGTSNPNLYWYRQAAGRGLQLLFYSVGIGQISSEVPQNLSASRPQDRQFILSSKKLLLSDSGFYLCAWSRGDIPNQPQHFGDGTRLSIL.